This paragraph reports one T cell receptor beta chain. This sample stems from a study of control samples from healthy donors and cancer patients. Repertoires were generated with immunoSEQ multiplex PCR, while TCRdb's copy carries only in-frame clones and drops some. Found here are about 92,000 clones, almost 85% of them singletons; the top ten hold roughly 9.8%. CDR1 is SGHKS and CDR2 is YYEKEE in the germline V gene (reference sequence). The V and J ends lost 0 bases and 8 bases respectively, with 11 bases between them. The CDR3 loop spans 13 amino acids. Sequencing was done on a sample of blood. The chain employs TRBV5-5 and TRBJ1-1; D is unresolved. This clonotype originated in a woman in her sixties or seventies in good health. DNA for the CDR3: TGTGCCAGCAGCTTGGCAGGTGGGTCGGAAGCTTTCTTT. The encoded protein is CASSLAGGSEAFF.